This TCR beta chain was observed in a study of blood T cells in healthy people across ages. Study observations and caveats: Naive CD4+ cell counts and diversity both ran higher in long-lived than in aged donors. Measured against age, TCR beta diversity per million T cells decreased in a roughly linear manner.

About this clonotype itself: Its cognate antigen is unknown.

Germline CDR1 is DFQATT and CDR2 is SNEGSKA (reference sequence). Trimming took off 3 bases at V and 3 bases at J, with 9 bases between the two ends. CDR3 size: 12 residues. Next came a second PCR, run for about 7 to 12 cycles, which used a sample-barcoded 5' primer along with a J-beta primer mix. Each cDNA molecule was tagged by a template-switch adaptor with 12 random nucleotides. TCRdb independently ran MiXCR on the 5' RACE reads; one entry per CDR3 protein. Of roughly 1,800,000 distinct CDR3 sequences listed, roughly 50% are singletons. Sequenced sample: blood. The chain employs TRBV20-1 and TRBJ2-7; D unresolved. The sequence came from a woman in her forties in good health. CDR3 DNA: TGCAGTGCTAGCTATGTTAACTACGAGCAGTACTTC. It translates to CSASYVNYEQYF.